The rows below give T cell receptor beta chains drawn from one sample of a study of regulatory T cells in long-lasting Graves disease. TCRdb re-derived calls from the multiplex PCR reads in MiXCR, one entry per CDR3 protein. The sample holds hundreds of thousands of distinct CDR3 sequences, around 20% seen once. The input for sequencing was peripheral blood mononuclear cells (PBMCs), taken when the disease was refractory, from a patient treated with antithyroid drugs. These receptors came from a female donor with Graves disease. Each CDR3 is given without its conserved first and last residue.

j_gene,v_gene,CDR3aa
TRBJ1-6,TRBV6-5,ASSYRDTVGSPLH
TRBJ1-2,TRBV7-9,ASSPEGGGRINTNYGYT
TRBJ1-6,TRBV7-3,ASSLGVSNSPLH
TRBJ1-6,TRBV2,ASSAGPNSPLH
TRBJ1-1,TRBV19,ASSMSGATEAF
TRBJ2-7,TRBV20-1,SAPWGVDEQY
TRBJ1-2,TRBV4-2,ASSLDPTGGYT
TRBJ1-1,TRBV6-1,ASTNGMNTEAF
TRBJ2-6,TRBV9,ASSSGLGPSSGANVLT
TRBJ2-3,TRBV28,ASSLRDRESTDTQY
TRBJ1-3,TRBV11-2,ASSFTGIIRSGNTIY
TRBJ2-5,TRBV6-2/TRBV6-3,ASRPTGRGETQY
TRBJ1-2,TRBV6-1,ASSQGQGADGYT
TRBJ2-5,TRBV11-2,ASSLGAGEKTQY
TRBJ1-4,TRBV14,ASSQQGTTNEKLF
TRBJ2-1,TRBV7-8,ASSPLPFSGNEQF
TRBJ2-5,TRBV12-3/TRBV12-4,ASSSGSGQY
TRBJ1-1,TRBV6-5,ASSLETVNTEAF
TRBJ1-1,TRBV6-5,ASSYNRKNTEAF
TRBJ2-2,TRBV10-2,ASSEWSTGELF
TRBJ2-7,TRBV4-1,ASSQVTVSYEQY
TRBJ1-1,TRBV7-3,ASRGDGSNTEAF
TRBJ1-1,TRBV6-1,ASSDLLSTEAF
TRBJ2-5,TRBV20-1,SASFSQETQY
TRBJ2-2,TRBV27,ASSWGGTGELF
TRBJ2-5,TRBV20-1,SASSGTNPQETQY
TRBJ2-7,TRBV10-3,AISEERQGFDEQY
TRBJ1-1,TRBV6-1,ASSALSAGNTEAF
TRBJ1-2,TRBV19,ASSRFDKPYT
TRBJ2-7,TRBV18,ASSPPTGAYEQY
TRBJ2-7,TRBV6-1,ASTPGTATSEQY
TRBJ1-5,TRBV20-1,SALTGGALDNQPQH
TRBJ1-2,TRBV2,AGTEGGGYT
TRBJ2-7,TRBV24-1,ATITKGLAGVGDEQY
TRBJ2-7,TRBV7-8,ASSYKSGRDEQY
TRBJ1-1,TRBV7-9,ASSLDAGYTEAF
TRBJ2-5,TRBV29-1,SVADQETQY
TRBJ2-5,TRBV7-2,ASSLGRGEETQY
TRBJ2-2,TRBV9,ASSVVPDELDTGELF
TRBJ2-2,TRBV12-3/TRBV12-4,ASSPESVAGELF
TRBJ2-4,TRBV6-2/TRBV6-3,ASSNTETGGEY
TRBJ1-1,TRBV13,ASSLGTTVLNTEAF
TRBJ2-7,TRBV27,ASSLQPGTYEQY
TRBJ2-7,TRBV6-1,ASTNSASSYEQY
TRBJ2-7,TRBV2,ASTQWDREYEQY
TRBJ1-1,TRBV7-9,ASSPTGYTEAF
TRBJ2-4,TRBV29-1,SVEDPCSGRRDIQY
TRBJ2-7,TRBV27,ASSNSGRPPYEQY
TRBJ2-1,TRBV6-2/TRBV6-3,ASRTGLVVSEQF
TRBJ1-2,TRBV6-1,AREEGGGYT